This T cell receptor (beta chain) emerged from a study of T cell changes during pregnancy in multiple sclerosis. Sequenced by immunoSEQ multiplex PCR; TCRdb stores in-frame clones only, minus some. Counted here are some 76,000 clones, around 90% occurring once; the ten biggest clones make up just under 0.3%. The sequence was collected from a female donor with multiple sclerosis, enrolled in a pregnancy study. The sequencing here drew on CD4+ T cells from peripheral blood mononuclear cells, taken after pregnancy.

CDR3 sequence (DNA): TGTGCCTGGGGACAGGGGGGTATTGAAAAACTGTTTTTT. As protein: CAWGQGGIEKLFF. This rearrangement joins TRBV30 to TRBJ1-4; TRBD1 matches at 10 bases. The CDR3 has 13 residues. The V segment lost 5 bases and the J segment 7 bases; nucleotides outside the gene matches: 4. From germline, CDR1 is GTSNPN and CDR2 SVGIG (reference sequence). The full variable domain, its missing parts supplied by reference TRBV30 and TRBJ1-4, is SQTIHQWPATLVQPVGSPLSLECTVEGTSNPNLYWYRQAAGRGLQLLFYSVGIGQISSEVPQNLSASRPQDRQFILSSKKLLLSDSGFYLCAWGQGGIEKLFFGSGTQLSVL.